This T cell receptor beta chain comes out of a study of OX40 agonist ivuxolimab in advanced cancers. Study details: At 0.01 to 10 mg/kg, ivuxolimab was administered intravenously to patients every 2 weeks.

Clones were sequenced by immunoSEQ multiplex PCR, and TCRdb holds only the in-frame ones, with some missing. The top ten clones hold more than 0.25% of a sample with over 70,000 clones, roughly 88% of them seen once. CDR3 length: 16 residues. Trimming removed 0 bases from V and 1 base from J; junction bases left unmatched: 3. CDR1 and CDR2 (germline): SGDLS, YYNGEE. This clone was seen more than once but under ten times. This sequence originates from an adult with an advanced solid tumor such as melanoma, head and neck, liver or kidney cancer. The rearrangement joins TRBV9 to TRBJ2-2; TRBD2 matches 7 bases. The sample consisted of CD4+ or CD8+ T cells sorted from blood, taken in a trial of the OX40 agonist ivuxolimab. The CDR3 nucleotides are TGTGCCAGCAGCGTAGTATCTAGCGGGAACACCGGGGAGCTGTTTTTT. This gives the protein CASSVVSSGNTGELFF.